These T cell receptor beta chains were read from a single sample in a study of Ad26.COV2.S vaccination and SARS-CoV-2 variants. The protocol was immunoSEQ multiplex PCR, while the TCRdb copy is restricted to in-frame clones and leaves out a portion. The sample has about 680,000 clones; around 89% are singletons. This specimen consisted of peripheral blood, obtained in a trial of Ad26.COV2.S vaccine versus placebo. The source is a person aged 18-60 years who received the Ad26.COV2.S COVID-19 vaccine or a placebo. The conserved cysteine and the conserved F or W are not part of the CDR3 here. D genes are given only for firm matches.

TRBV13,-,ASSPESNEQF
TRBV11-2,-,ASSSGQGGNYGYT
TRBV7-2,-,ASSLHVNSGYGYT
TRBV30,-,AWSNREGQPQH
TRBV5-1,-,ASSSAPDYSGNTIY
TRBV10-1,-,ASSYRASGELF
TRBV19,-,GAGGATEAF
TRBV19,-,ASSAHSNQPQH
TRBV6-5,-,ASSYTHTYGYT
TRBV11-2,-,ASSLDGWGELF
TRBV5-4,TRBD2,ASRSPSGDYNEQF
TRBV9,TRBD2,ASTLAGGNTGELF
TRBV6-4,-,ASRDHPGTPLH
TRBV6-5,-,ASSAVSKFYGYT
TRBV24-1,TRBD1,ATSERQGTNEKLF
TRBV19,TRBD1,ASSTGANQPQH
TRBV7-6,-,ASSPGRDQPQH
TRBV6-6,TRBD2,ASSYAGVDEQY
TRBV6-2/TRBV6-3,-,ASSSALGVDNSPLH
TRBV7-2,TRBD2,ASSPIPGLVPLHNEQF
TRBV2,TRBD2,ASRGHVGGRVNEQF
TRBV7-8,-,ASSSASGELF
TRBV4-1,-,ASSQEGHETQY
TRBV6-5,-,ASSSALPPLNTIY
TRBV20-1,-,SASAGNTEAF
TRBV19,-,ATSRGAGNQPQH
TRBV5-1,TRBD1,ASSLAGTGSYEQY
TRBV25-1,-,ANPDTEAF
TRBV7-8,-,ASTPGNHPYNEQF
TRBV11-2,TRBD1,ASSLATGGAYEQY
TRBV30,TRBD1,AWRDREREQY
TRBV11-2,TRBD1,ASSTHRGKTLYEQY
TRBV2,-,ASSEVNSYEQY
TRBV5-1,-,ASSLGVGENEAF
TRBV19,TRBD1,ASENRGRLMNTEAF
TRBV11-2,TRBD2,ASSSLRSGRDYEQY
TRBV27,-,ASSLRGWEGYT
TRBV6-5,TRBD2,ASSYSGREAGNEQF
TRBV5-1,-,ASSAALSSYNEQF
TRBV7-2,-,ASSLGLGTDTQY
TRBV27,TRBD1,ASSNNRGIYGYT
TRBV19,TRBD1,ASSMGQGPVRNQPQH
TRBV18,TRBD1,ASSPRGQQSNTEAF
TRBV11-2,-,ASSFGGADEQY
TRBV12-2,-,ASRFFASGPQH
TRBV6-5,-,ASSWGRGSYNEQF
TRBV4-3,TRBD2,ASSQYTRLAGGRYTQY
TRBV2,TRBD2,ASRGTSGGRGTDTQY
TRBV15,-,ATSRDGTTGELF
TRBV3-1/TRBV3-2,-,ASSLQGLNQPQH
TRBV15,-,ATSSRLLNEQF
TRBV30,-,AWGPNSNQPQH
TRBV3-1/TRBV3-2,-,ASSQEGPTGTQY
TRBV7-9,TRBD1,ASSFRQGVGAF